This T cell receptor (beta chain) is from a study of blood T cell repertoires in COVID-19. Across the study: Samples taken during acute and convalescent COVID-19 were collected in the United States, Italy and Spain. PBMCs, B-cell-depleted T cells, or T cells provided the cDNA or gDNA that made up the material.

The CDR3 consists of 14 residues. Germline V gene sequence: CDR1 SGHRS, CDR2 YFSETQ. V was clipped by 4 bases and J by 0 bases; unmatched bases: 2. This clone was seen a single time. In the original workflow: The assay estimated nucleated cells by amplifying reference gene primers. TCRdb's copy holds only in-frame clones and misses some; the assay was immunoSEQ multiplex PCR. The V and J calls and the clone size are those of that table, but D and trimming were determined from the DNA. The sample consists of some 140,000 clones, roughly nine tenths of them appearing once. The receptor comes from a man in his forties or fifties with acute or convalescent COVID-19. Specimen: peripheral blood. V gene TRBV5-1 combines with J gene TRBJ1-1; the match to TRBD1 covers 8 bases. The CDR3 DNA follows: TGCGCCAGCAGCGACAGGGGTATGAACACTGAAGCTTTCTTT. Translating gives CASSDRGMNTEAFF.